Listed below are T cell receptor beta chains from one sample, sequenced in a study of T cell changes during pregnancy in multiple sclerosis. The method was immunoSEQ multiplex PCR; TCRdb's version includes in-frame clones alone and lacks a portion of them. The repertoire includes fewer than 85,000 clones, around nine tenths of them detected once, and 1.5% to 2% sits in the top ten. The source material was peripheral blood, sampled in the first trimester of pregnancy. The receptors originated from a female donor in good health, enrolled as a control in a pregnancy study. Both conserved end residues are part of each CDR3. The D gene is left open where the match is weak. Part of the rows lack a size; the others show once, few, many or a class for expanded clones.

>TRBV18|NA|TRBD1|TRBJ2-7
CASSPQGQGYEQYF
TGTGCCAGCTCACCCCAGGGACAGGGCTACGAGCAGTACTTC
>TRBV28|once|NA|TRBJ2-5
CASSFSGVETQYF
TGTGCCAGCAGTTTCTCTGGAGTAGAGACCCAGTACTTC
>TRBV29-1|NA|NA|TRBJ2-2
CSAGPAGAGDTGELFF
TGCAGCGCCGGACCAGCAGGCGCAGGGGACACCGGGGAGCTGTTTTTT
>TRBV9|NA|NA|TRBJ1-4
CASSVRREEKLFF
TGTGCCAGCAGCGTAAGGCGGGAAGAAAAACTGTTTTTT
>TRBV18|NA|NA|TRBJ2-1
CASSPSQVNEQFF
TGTGCCAGCTCACCTTCCCAGGTCAATGAGCAGTTCTTC
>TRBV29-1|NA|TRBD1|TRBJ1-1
CSVLLQGAGTEAFF
TGCAGCGTTTTACTACAGGGGGCTGGCACTGAAGCTTTCTTT
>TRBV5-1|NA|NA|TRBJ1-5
CASSPRRRDNLSNQPQHF
TGCGCCAGCAGCCCACGACGCAGGGATAATCTTAGCAATCAGCCCCAGCATTTT
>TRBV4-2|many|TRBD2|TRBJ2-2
CASSQELAGGNTGELFF
TGTGCCAGCAGCCAAGAGCTAGCGGGAGGCAACACCGGGGAGCTGTTTTTT
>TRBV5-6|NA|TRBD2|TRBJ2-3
CASSLELAGTTDTQYF
TGTGCCAGCAGCTTGGAACTAGCGGGAACCACAGATACGCAGTATTTT
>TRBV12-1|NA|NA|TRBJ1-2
CASSPDRGLNYYGYTF
TGTGCCAGCAGTCCGGACAGGGGGCTAAACTACTATGGCTACACCTTC
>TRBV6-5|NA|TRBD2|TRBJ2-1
CASVRAGVSNEQFF
TGTGCCAGCGTCCGAGCGGGAGTGTCCAATGAGCAGTTCTTC
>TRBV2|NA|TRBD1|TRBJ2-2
CASSAPPGGRVSGELFF
TGTGCCAGCAGTGCCCCCCCAGGGGGCCGGGTCTCCGGGGAGCTGTTTTTT
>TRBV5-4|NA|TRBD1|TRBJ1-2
CASSSQGDNTNYGYTF
TGTGCCAGCAGCTCCCAGGGGGACAACACTAACTATGGCTACACCTTC
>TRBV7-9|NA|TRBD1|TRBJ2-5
CASSLRDREEETQYF
TGTGCCAGCAGCTTACGGGACAGGGAGGAAGAGACCCAGTACTTC
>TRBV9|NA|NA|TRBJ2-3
CASSVRGTIGVTDTQYF
TGTGCCAGCAGCGTCCGGGGAACTATCGGAGTCACAGATACGCAGTATTTT
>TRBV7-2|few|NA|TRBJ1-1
CASSLESDTEAFF
TGTGCCAGCAGCTTGGAGAGCGACACTGAAGCTTTCTTT
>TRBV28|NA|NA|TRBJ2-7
CASSLQQGVDYEQYF
TGTGCCAGCAGTTTACAACAAGGGGTAGACTACGAGCAGTACTTC
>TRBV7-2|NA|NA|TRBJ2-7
CASSPSGNEQYF
TGTGCCAGCAGCCCTTCGGGGAACGAGCAGTACTTC
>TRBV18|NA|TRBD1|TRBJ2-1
CASSPPAGGSGNEQFF
TGTGCCAGCTCACCACCCGCAGGGGGTAGTGGCAATGAGCAGTTCTTC
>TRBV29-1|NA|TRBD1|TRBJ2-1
CSVVRTGIYNEQFF
TGCAGCGTTGTTCGGACAGGGATTTACAATGAGCAGTTCTTC
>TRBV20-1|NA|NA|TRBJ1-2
CSARSGYGYTF
TGCAGTGCTAGATCCGGGTATGGCTACACCTTC
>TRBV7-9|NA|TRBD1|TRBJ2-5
CASSSWSEGAHQETQYF
TGTGCCAGCAGCTCGTGGAGTGAGGGGGCCCACCAAGAGACCCAGTACTTC
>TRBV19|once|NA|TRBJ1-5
CASSTNRPNQPQHF
TGTGCCAGTAGTACTAACAGGCCAAATCAGCCCCAGCATTTT
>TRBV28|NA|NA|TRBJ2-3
CASIGGHTDTQYF
TGTGCCAGCATTGGGGGACACACAGATACGCAGTATTTT
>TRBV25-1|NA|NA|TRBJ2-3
CASSESSGPTDTQYF
TGTGCCAGCAGTGAAAGTAGCGGTCCCACAGATACGCAGTATTTT
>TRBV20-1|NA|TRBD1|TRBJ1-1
CGGQGATEAFF
TGCGGCGGACAGGGGGCTACTGAAGCTTTCTTT
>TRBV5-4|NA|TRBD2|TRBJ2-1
CASSLEVGGVNNEQFF
TGTGCCAGCAGCTTGGAGGTCGGGGGGGTAAACAATGAGCAGTTCTTC
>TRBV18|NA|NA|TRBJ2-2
CASSPLTGELFF
TGTGCCAGCTCACCGTTAACAGGGGAGCTGTTTTTT
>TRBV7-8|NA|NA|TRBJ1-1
CASSREAFF
TGTGCCAGCAGTCGGGAAGCTTTCTTT
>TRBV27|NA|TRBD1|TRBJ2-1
CASRLVGTGVGNEQFF
TGTGCCAGCAGACTTGTCGGGACAGGGGTTGGTAATGAGCAGTTCTTC
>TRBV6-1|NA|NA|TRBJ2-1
CASSEYGPSSYNEQFF
TGTGCCAGCAGTGAATACGGTCCTAGCTCCTACAATGAGCAGTTCTTC
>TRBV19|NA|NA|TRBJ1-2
CASSILSNYGYTF
TGTGCCAGTAGTATTCTGTCTAACTATGGCTACACCTTC
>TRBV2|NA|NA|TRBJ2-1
CASRRGMAAYNEQFF
TGTGCCAGCAGGAGGGGGATGGCGGCCTACAATGAGCAGTTCTTC
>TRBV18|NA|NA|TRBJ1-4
CASSPRREENEKLFF
TGTGCCAGCTCACCAAGGAGGGAGGAGAATGAAAAACTGTTTTTT
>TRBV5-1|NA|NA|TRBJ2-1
CASSSPGGGPYNEQFF
TGCGCCAGCAGCTCTCCCGGGGGAGGCCCCTACAATGAGCAGTTCTTC
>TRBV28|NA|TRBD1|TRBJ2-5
CASSSGTAKETQYF
TGTGCCAGCAGTTCCGGGACAGCTAAAGAGACCCAGTACTTC
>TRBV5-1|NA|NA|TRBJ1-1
CASSYGDTNTEAFF
TGCGCCAGCAGCTATGGGGACACTAACACTGAAGCTTTCTTT
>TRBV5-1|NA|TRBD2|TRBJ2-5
CASSLEGTSGWETQYF
TGCGCCAGCAGCTTGGAAGGGACTAGCGGCTGGGAGACCCAGTACTTC
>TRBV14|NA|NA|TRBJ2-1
CASSQDPRNEQFF
TGTGCCAGCAGCCAAGATCCCCGCAATGAGCAGTTCTTC
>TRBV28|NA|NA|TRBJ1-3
CASSTTGLAGNTIYF
TGTGCCAGCAGTACCACAGGGTTAGCTGGAAACACCATATATTTT
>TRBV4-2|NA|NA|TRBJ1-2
CASSQGTANYGYTF
TGTGCCAGCAGCCAAGGGACAGCTAACTATGGCTACACCTTC
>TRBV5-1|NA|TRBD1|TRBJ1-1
CASSLAQGKGERAFF
TGCGCCAGCAGCTTGGCACAGGGGAAGGGGGAACGCGCTTTCTTT
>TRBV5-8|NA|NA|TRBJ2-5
CASSLATTGFQETQYF
TGTGCCAGCAGCTTGGCCACAACAGGATTCCAAGAGACCCAGTACTTC
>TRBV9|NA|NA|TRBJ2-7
CASSVTDTSYEQYF
TGTGCCAGCAGCGTTACAGACACTAGCTACGAGCAGTACTTC
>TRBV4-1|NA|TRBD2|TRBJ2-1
CASSQLSGGGNEQFF
TGCGCCAGCAGCCAACTCAGCGGGGGGGGGAATGAGCAGTTCTTC
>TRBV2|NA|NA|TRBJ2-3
CASSEGPRGTDTQYF
TGTGCCAGCAGTGAAGGCCCCAGGGGTACAGATACGCAGTATTTT
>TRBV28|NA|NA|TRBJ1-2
CASSPPRGYGYTF
TGTGCCAGCAGCCCTCCCAGGGGCTATGGCTACACCTTC
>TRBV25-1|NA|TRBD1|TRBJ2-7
CASTTAGTGTYEQYF
TGTGCCAGCACTACCGCCGGGACAGGGACCTACGAGCAGTACTTC
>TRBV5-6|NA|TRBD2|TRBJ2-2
CASLLREGNTGELFF
TGTGCCAGCTTACTAAGGGAGGGTAACACCGGGGAGCTGTTTTTT
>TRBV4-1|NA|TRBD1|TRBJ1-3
CASSQEPDRGDTIYF
TGCGCCAGCAGCCAAGAACCTGACAGGGGCGACACCATATATTTT
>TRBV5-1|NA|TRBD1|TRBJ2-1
CASSPGQGMNEQFF
TGCGCCAGCAGCCCGGGACAGGGCATGAATGAGCAGTTCTTC
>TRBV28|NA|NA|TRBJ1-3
CASSSWTVSGNTIYF
TGTGCCAGCAGTTCGTGGACAGTCTCTGGAAACACCATATATTTT
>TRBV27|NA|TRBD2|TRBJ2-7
CASSPNSPGLVPYEQYF
TGTGCCAGCAGTCCCAATTCCCCGGGACTAGTTCCGTACGAGCAGTACTTC
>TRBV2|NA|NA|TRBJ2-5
CASIRAGVETQYF
TGTGCCAGCATTCGGGCAGGGGTTGAGACCCAGTACTTC
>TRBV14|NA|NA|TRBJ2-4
CASSQGERVAKNIQYF
TGTGCCAGCAGCCAAGGGGAGCGGGTAGCCAAAAACATTCAGTACTTC
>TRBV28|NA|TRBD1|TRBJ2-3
CASSFQGAGTDTQYF
TGTGCCAGCAGTTTCCAGGGGGCAGGGACAGATACGCAGTATTTT
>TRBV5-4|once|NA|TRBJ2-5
CASSAPTMETQYF
TGTGCCAGCAGCGCTCCTACCATGGAGACCCAGTACTTC